The T cell receptor (beta chain) under discussion was sequenced for a study of T cells expressing NK-cell markers. At the level of the study: Out of eight donors sequenced, seven tested HCMV-seropositive and the remaining one seronegative.

TCRdb processed the 5' RACE reads again and assigns one entry to each CDR3 protein, with no DNA. The sample yields fewer than 400,000 distinct CDR3 sequences, of which the top ten take up approximately 12%. CDR3 length equals 15 residues. Looked up from germline, CDR1 is SGHRS and CDR2 is YFSETQ. The sequencing input was blood T cells: a sorted CD56 or NKG2C T cell subset, CD4+ or CD8+ T cells, or bulk PBMC T cells (not recorded which). The rearrangement links TRBV5-1 to TRBJ2-5; TCRdb gives TRBD1 as the D gene, but with no DNA this cannot be confirmed. This TCR was recovered from a woman in her fifties or sixties in good health. The CDR3 protein is CASSFGQGGVETQYF.